This T cell receptor (beta chain) stems from a study of blood T cell repertoires in COVID-19. Across the study: Spain, Italy and the United States supplied samples that represented acute and convalescent COVID-19. Sources were T cells, B-cell-depleted T cells, or PBMCs; the material itself was cDNA or gDNA.

Profiled with immunoSEQ multiplex PCR; TCRdb holds only in-frame clones, not every one. The data contain around 220,000 clones, roughly 84% of them singletons. Sequencing was carried out using peripheral blood. This clonotype originated in a man aged 35 to 55 with active or convalescent COVID-19.

The CDR3 nucleotides read TGTGCCAGCACGGACAGTTATCAGCCCCAGCATTTT. Translating it yields CASTDSYQPQHF. V and J are TRBV12-3 or TRBV12-4 and TRBJ1-5, with a possible D match to TRBD1 (6 bases). The CDR3 runs to 12 residues. Trimming took 7 bases from V and 5 from J, leaving 9 bases between them.